This is a list of T cell receptor beta chains from one sample in a study of T-cell reconstitution after alpha-beta-depleted transplantation in children. TCRdb independently ran MiXCR on the PCR reads; one entry per CDR3 protein. The table includes 350,000 to 400,000 distinct CDR3 sequences, around 20% detected once. The sequencing here drew on PBMCs from the stem cell graft donor, taken from the stem cell graft. The receptor source for this set is a human donor who donated a stem cell graft to a child with acute myeloid leukemia. Both conserved end residues are part of each CDR3.

>TRBJ2-3|TRBV20-1
CSALGDTDTQYF
>TRBJ2-7|TRBV7-2
CASSLVPEAYEQYF
>TRBJ2-5|TRBV4-2
CASSQAGAADQETQYF
>TRBJ2-1|TRBV5-6
CASSLAVRVTYNEQFF
>TRBJ2-7|TRBV20-1
CSAKPLAGASSYEQYF
>TRBJ2-3|TRBV5-1
CASSLGLAGGPYF
>TRBJ2-1|TRBV5-1
CASSLGSSGYNEQFF
>TRBJ2-5|TRBV20-1
CSARAETQYF
>TRBJ2-4|TRBV12-3/TRBV12-4
CASSSRGSGIQYF
>TRBJ2-7|TRBV20-1
CCARDGESQQAYEQYF
>TRBJ1-1|TRBV12-3/TRBV12-4
CASSFAANTEAFF
>TRBJ2-2|TRBV24-1
CATSQGPGELFF
>TRBJ2-5|TRBV6-5
CASSLAGNRGETQYF
>TRBJ2-7|TRBV5-8
CASSTHEQYF
>TRBJ2-2|TRBV9
CASSVVAGPDTGELFF
>TRBJ2-7|TRBV5-1
CASSISGLVSYEQYF
>TRBJ2-1|TRBV24-1
CATSDGKRDVRNEQFF
>TRBJ2-5|TRBV19
CASSAGGPETQYF
>TRBJ2-1|TRBV20-1
CSAVPLTSGGHNEQFF
>TRBJ2-2|TRBV19
CASRYETGELFF
>TRBJ2-7|TRBV13
CASTPLGGGYEQYF
>TRBJ2-3|TRBV15
CATSRGPAEISDTQYF
>TRBJ2-3|TRBV20-1
CSAPRGSSTDTQYF
>TRBJ2-7|TRBV29-1
CSVESDKGIYEQYF
>TRBJ2-7|TRBV20-1
CSARGGTGAFEQYF
>TRBJ2-2|TRBV24-1
CATSSQRTVPNTGELFF
>TRBJ2-4|TRBV7-9
CASSLSPENIQYF
>TRBJ1-1|TRBV27
CASSLTAYNTEAFF
>TRBJ1-1|TRBV10-3
CALKKGKNTEAFF